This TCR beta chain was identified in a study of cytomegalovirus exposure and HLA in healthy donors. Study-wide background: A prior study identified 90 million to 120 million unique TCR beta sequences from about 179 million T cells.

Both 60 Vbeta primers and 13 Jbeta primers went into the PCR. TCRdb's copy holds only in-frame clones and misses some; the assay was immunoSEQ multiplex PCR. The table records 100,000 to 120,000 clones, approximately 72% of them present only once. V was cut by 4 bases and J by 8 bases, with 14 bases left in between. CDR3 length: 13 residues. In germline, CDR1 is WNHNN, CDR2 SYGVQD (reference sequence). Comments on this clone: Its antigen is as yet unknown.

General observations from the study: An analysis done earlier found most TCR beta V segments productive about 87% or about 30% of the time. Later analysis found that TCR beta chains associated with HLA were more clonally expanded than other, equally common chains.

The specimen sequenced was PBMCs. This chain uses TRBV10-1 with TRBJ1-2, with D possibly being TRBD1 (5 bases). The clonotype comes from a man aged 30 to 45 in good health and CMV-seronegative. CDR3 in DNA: TGCGCCAGCAGTGCAGGGAGGGTAGGCGGCTACACCTTC. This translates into CASSAGRVGGYTF.